This is a list of T cell receptor beta chains from one sample in a study of blood T cell repertoires in COVID-19. Profiling relied on immunoSEQ multiplex PCR, and the TCRdb table lists in-frame clones only, not all of them. The data contain 45,000 to 60,000 clones, about four fifths of them singletons. What was sequenced was peripheral blood. The receptors were gathered from a woman over 75 with acute or convalescent COVID-19. Both conserved end residues are part of each CDR3. Each record gives: V gene, J gene, clone size, D gene, CDR3 protein, CDR3 DNA. A D gene is named only where the DNA matches it firmly. Some rows mark clone size as missing; the rest say once, few, many or name a class of expanded clone.

v_call: TRBV2
j_call: TRBJ2-3
clone_size: once
d_call: .
cdr3_aa: CATSVGAAMDTQYF
cdr3_nt: TGTGCCACCAGCGTGGGGGCCGCTATGGATACGCAGTATTTT

v_call: TRBV7-9
j_call: TRBJ2-7
clone_size: few
d_call: .
cdr3_aa: CASSSLSYEQYF
cdr3_nt: TGTGCCAGCAGCTCCCTCTCCTACGAGCAGTACTTC

v_call: TRBV10-2
j_call: TRBJ1-5
clone_size: .
d_call: .
cdr3_aa: CASSESPFRAHDQPQHF
cdr3_nt: TGCGCCAGCAGTGAGTCGCCCTTCAGGGCGCATGACCAGCCCCAGCATTTT

v_call: TRBV3-1/TRBV3-2
j_call: TRBJ2-3
clone_size: .
d_call: TRBD2
cdr3_aa: CASSQGGSGRTDTQYF
cdr3_nt: TGTGCCAGCAGCCAAGGGGGTAGCGGGAGGACAGATACGCAGTATTTT

v_call: TRBV2
j_call: TRBJ2-7
clone_size: .
d_call: .
cdr3_aa: CASTPRASYEQYF
cdr3_nt: TGTGCCAGCACCCCGAGGGCCTCCTACGAGCAGTACTTC

v_call: TRBV18
j_call: TRBJ2-3
clone_size: once
d_call: .
cdr3_aa: CASSPLGAAVLLSTDTQYF
cdr3_nt: TGTGCCAGCTCACCACTTGGCGCGGCAGTCCTATTGAGCACAGATACGCAGTATTTT

v_call: TRBV7-9
j_call: TRBJ2-3
clone_size: .
d_call: .
cdr3_aa: CASSLGGGASGGTQYF
cdr3_nt: TGTGCCAGCAGCTTGGGAGGGGGGGCCTCGGGAGGTACGCAGTATTTT

v_call: TRBV4-2
j_call: TRBJ2-7
clone_size: .
d_call: .
cdr3_aa: CASSPLPSSYEQYF
cdr3_nt: TGTGCCAGCAGCCCCCTGCCCAGCTCCTACGAGCAGTACTTC

v_call: TRBV5-1
j_call: TRBJ2-6
clone_size: .
d_call: TRBD1
cdr3_aa: CASSPRQGGPAGANVLTF
cdr3_nt: TGCGCCAGCAGCCCCAGACAGGGTGGCCCCGCTGGGGCCAACGTCCTGACTTTC

v_call: TRBV21-1
j_call: TRBJ2-7
clone_size: .
d_call: .
cdr3_aa: CASSKVRGYEQYF
cdr3_nt: TGTGCCAGCAGCAAAGTTAGGGGCTACGAGCAGTACTTC

v_call: TRBV20-1
j_call: TRBJ2-3
clone_size: .
d_call: .
cdr3_aa: CSATSDTQYF
cdr3_nt: TGCAGCGCTACATCAGATACGCAGTATTTT

v_call: TRBV4-2
j_call: TRBJ1-5
clone_size: .
d_call: TRBD1
cdr3_aa: CASSPRQGGESNQPQHF
cdr3_nt: TGTGCCAGCAGCCCAAGACAGGGGGGCGAGAGCAATCAGCCCCAGCATTTT

v_call: TRBV14
j_call: TRBJ2-6
clone_size: .
d_call: .
cdr3_aa: CASSLRNIPSGANVLTF
cdr3_nt: TGTGCCAGCAGCCTCAGGAACATCCCCTCTGGGGCCAACGTCCTGACTTTC

v_call: TRBV6-5
j_call: TRBJ2-7
clone_size: .
d_call: TRBD2
cdr3_aa: CASKASGTGEQYF
cdr3_nt: TGTGCCAGCAAGGCTAGCGGGACGGGCGAGCAGTACTTC

v_call: TRBV19
j_call: TRBJ2-3
clone_size: .
d_call: TRBD1
cdr3_aa: CASRPPGQVTDTQYF
cdr3_nt: TGTGCCAGTAGACCCCCCGGACAGGTCACAGATACGCAGTATTTT

v_call: TRBV29-1
j_call: TRBJ1-5
clone_size: .
d_call: .
cdr3_aa: CSVAGSGDSNQPQHF
cdr3_nt: TGCAGCGTTGCGGGGTCAGGAGATAGCAATCAGCCCCAGCATTTT

v_call: TRBV7-8
j_call: TRBJ2-3
clone_size: .
d_call: TRBD2
cdr3_aa: CASNNLQGGGTDTQYF
cdr3_nt: TGTGCCAGCAACAACCTTCAGGGAGGGGGCACAGATACGCAGTATTTT

v_call: TRBV5-1
j_call: TRBJ1-6
clone_size: once
d_call: .
cdr3_aa: CASSPGGIDSPLHF
cdr3_nt: TGCGCCAGCAGCCCCGGGGGTATAGATTCACCCCTCCACTTT

v_call: TRBV6-5
j_call: TRBJ1-2
clone_size: .
d_call: .
cdr3_aa: CASSIGDNSNYGYTF
cdr3_nt: TGTGCCAGCAGCATCGGGGACAACTCTAACTATGGCTACACCTTC

v_call: TRBV21-1
j_call: TRBJ2-1
clone_size: .
d_call: .
cdr3_aa: CASSTPPRLAGEESYNEQFF
cdr3_nt: TGTGCCAGCAGCACCCCCCCGAGGCTAGCGGGAGAGGAATCCTACAATGAGCAGTTCTTC

v_call: TRBV14
j_call: TRBJ2-3
clone_size: .
d_call: .
cdr3_aa: CASSQGLPRYF
cdr3_nt: TGTGCCAGCAGCCAAGGTCTACCCCGGTATTTT

v_call: TRBV28
j_call: TRBJ2-1
clone_size: .
d_call: TRBD1
cdr3_aa: CASSRTGEVNNEQFF
cdr3_nt: TGTGCCAGCAGCCGGACAGGGGAGGTCAACAATGAGCAGTTCTTC

v_call: TRBV29-1
j_call: TRBJ1-1
clone_size: .
d_call: TRBD1
cdr3_aa: CSVGRTGTGNEAFF
cdr3_nt: TGCAGCGTTGGAAGGACAGGGACGGGAAATGAAGCTTTCTTT

v_call: TRBV5-5
j_call: TRBJ1-2
clone_size: .
d_call: .
cdr3_aa: CASSLGNNYGYTF
cdr3_nt: TGTGCCAGCAGCTTGGGTAATAACTATGGCTACACCTTC

v_call: TRBV27
j_call: TRBJ1-5
clone_size: .
d_call: .
cdr3_aa: CASKGGSNQPQHF
cdr3_nt: TGTGCCAGCAAGGGAGGCAGCAATCAGCCCCAGCATTTT

v_call: TRBV24-1
j_call: TRBJ2-1
clone_size: .
d_call: TRBD1
cdr3_aa: CATSDLQRRQGGSYNEQFF
cdr3_nt: TGTGCCACCAGTGATTTGCAACGTAGACAGGGGGGCTCCTACAATGAGCAGTTCTTC

v_call: TRBV5-1
j_call: TRBJ2-1
clone_size: medium-sized
d_call: TRBD2
cdr3_aa: CASSTGGTSGGRPYNEQFF
cdr3_nt: TGCGCCAGCAGCACGGGTGGGACTAGCGGGGGCCGTCCCTACAATGAGCAGTTCTTC

v_call: TRBV25-1
j_call: TRBJ2-5
clone_size: .
d_call: TRBD1
cdr3_aa: CASSTPGQGTETQYF
cdr3_nt: TGTGCCAGCAGTACCCCCGGACAGGGCACAGAGACCCAGTACTTC

v_call: TRBV4-1
j_call: TRBJ2-7
clone_size: .
d_call: TRBD2
cdr3_aa: CASSQGGGSSYEQYF
cdr3_nt: TGCGCCAGCAGCCAAGGGGGCGGGAGCTCCTACGAGCAGTACTTC

v_call: TRBV29-1
j_call: TRBJ2-1
clone_size: once
d_call: TRBD2
cdr3_aa: CSVARTSGRTEQFF
cdr3_nt: TGCAGCGTTGCTAGGACTAGCGGGAGGACTGAGCAGTTCTTC

v_call: TRBV27
j_call: TRBJ2-3
clone_size: .
d_call: TRBD2
cdr3_aa: CASSPTLAGGTDTQYF
cdr3_nt: TGTGCCAGCAGTCCAACGCTAGCGGGGGGGACAGATACGCAGTATTTT

v_call: TRBV11-2
j_call: TRBJ2-7
clone_size: .
d_call: TRBD1
cdr3_aa: CASSRRDRDYEQYF
cdr3_nt: TGTGCCAGCAGTCGAAGGGACAGGGACTACGAGCAGTACTTC

v_call: TRBV15
j_call: TRBJ2-7
clone_size: .
d_call: TRBD1
cdr3_aa: CATSREFGTGFNEQYF
cdr3_nt: TGTGCCACCAGCAGAGAATTCGGGACAGGGTTCAACGAGCAGTACTTC

v_call: TRBV15
j_call: TRBJ2-3
clone_size: .
d_call: TRBD2
cdr3_aa: CATSRGSGSSTDTQYF
cdr3_nt: TGTGCCACCAGCAGGGGTAGCGGGAGTTCAACAGATACGCAGTATTTT

v_call: TRBV27
j_call: TRBJ2-1
clone_size: once
d_call: TRBD2
cdr3_aa: CASRSGRLNNEQFF
cdr3_nt: TGTGCCAGCAGAAGCGGGAGGTTAAACAATGAGCAGTTCTTC

v_call: TRBV9
j_call: TRBJ2-3
clone_size: few
d_call: .
cdr3_aa: CASSDRDTQYF
cdr3_nt: TGTGCCAGCAGCGATAGAGATACGCAGTATTTT

v_call: TRBV5-5
j_call: TRBJ1-2
clone_size: .
d_call: .
cdr3_aa: CASSPTDTDYTF
cdr3_nt: TGTGCCAGCAGCCCTACGGACACGGACTACACCTTC

v_call: TRBV2
j_call: TRBJ2-3
clone_size: .
d_call: TRBD1
cdr3_aa: CASSRTGGTDTQYF
cdr3_nt: TGTGCCAGCAGCCGGACAGGGGGGACAGATACGCAGTATTTT

v_call: TRBV5-1
j_call: TRBJ1-2
clone_size: few
d_call: .
cdr3_aa: CASSGQGNGYTF
cdr3_nt: TGCGCCAGCAGCGGGCAGGGGAATGGCTACACCTTC

v_call: TRBV5-6
j_call: TRBJ2-5
clone_size: .
d_call: .
cdr3_aa: CASSLGGGGTPGTQYF
cdr3_nt: TGTGCCAGCAGCTTGGGGGGCGGGGGCACCCCAGGGACCCAGTACTTC

v_call: TRBV21-1
j_call: TRBJ1-2
clone_size: .
d_call: .
cdr3_aa: CASSKGGTGRSPRIYGYTF
cdr3_nt: TGTGCCAGCAGCAAAGGTGGGACAGGTAGATCCCCTCGCATCTATGGCTACACCTTC

v_call: TRBV19
j_call: TRBJ2-3
clone_size: .
d_call: .
cdr3_aa: CASSMIRADTQYF
cdr3_nt: TGTGCCAGTAGTATGATCAGGGCAGATACGCAGTATTTT

v_call: TRBV18
j_call: TRBJ2-2
clone_size: .
d_call: .
cdr3_aa: CASSQGQTNTGELFF
cdr3_nt: TGTGCCAGCTCACAAGGACAGACGAACACCGGGGAGCTGTTTTTT

v_call: TRBV28
j_call: TRBJ1-1
clone_size: .
d_call: TRBD1
cdr3_aa: CASSSWTGREAFF
cdr3_nt: TGTGCCAGCAGTTCCTGGACAGGCCGGGAAGCTTTCTTT

v_call: TRBV19
j_call: TRBJ2-1
clone_size: .
d_call: .
cdr3_aa: CASSIGGNKAEQFF
cdr3_nt: TGTGCCAGTAGTATAGGAGGGAATAAAGCTGAGCAGTTCTTC

v_call: TRBV19
j_call: TRBJ2-3
clone_size: .
d_call: TRBD2
cdr3_aa: CASSIGGYRTDTQYF
cdr3_nt: TGTGCCAGTAGTATCGGGGGGTACCGCACAGATACGCAGTATTTT

v_call: TRBV19
j_call: TRBJ2-1
clone_size: few
d_call: TRBD2
cdr3_aa: CASSMGGRANNEQFF
cdr3_nt: TGTGCCAGTAGTATGGGAGGGAGGGCTAACAATGAGCAGTTCTTC

v_call: TRBV29-1
j_call: TRBJ1-1
clone_size: few
d_call: TRBD1
cdr3_aa: CSVDLTGTGTYEAFF
cdr3_nt: TGCAGCGTTGACTTAACCGGGACAGGGACCTATGAAGCTTTCTTT

v_call: TRBV7-6
j_call: TRBJ2-3
clone_size: .
d_call: .
cdr3_aa: CASSLSLRVTDTQYF
cdr3_nt: TGTGCCAGCAGCTTATCTTTGAGGGTCACAGATACGCAGTATTTT

v_call: TRBV5-4
j_call: TRBJ2-1
clone_size: .
d_call: TRBD2
cdr3_aa: CASSLGLAGAYNEQFF
cdr3_nt: TGTGCCAGCAGCTTGGGACTAGCGGGGGCTTACAATGAGCAGTTCTTC